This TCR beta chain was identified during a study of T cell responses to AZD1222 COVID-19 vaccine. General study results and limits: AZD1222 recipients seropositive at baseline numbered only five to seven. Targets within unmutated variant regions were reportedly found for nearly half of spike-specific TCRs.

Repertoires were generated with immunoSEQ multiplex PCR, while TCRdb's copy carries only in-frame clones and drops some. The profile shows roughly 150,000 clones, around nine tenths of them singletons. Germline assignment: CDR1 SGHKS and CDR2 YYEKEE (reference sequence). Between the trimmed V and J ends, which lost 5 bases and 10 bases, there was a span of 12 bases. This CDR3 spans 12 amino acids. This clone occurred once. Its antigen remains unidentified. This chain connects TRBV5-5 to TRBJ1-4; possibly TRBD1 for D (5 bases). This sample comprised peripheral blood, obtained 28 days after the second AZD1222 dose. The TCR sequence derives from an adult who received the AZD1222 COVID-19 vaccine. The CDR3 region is CASREGRGKLFF. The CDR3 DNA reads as TGTGCCAGCAGGGAGGGAAGGGGAAAACTGTTTTTT.